This T cell receptor (beta chain) appears in the sequencing data of a study of blood T cells in healthy people across ages. PCR was performed a second time for roughly 6 to 12 cycles using a sample-barcoded 5' primer and a J-beta primer mix. From the 5' RACE reads, TCRdb called clonotypes with MiXCR, one entry per CDR3 protein. The table includes roughly 800,000 distinct CDR3 sequences, 58% detected once. As concerns this clonotype: Its antigen remains unknown.

V gave up 3 bases and J gave up 0 bases; unmatched junction bases: 11. CDR1 and CDR2 (germline): DFQATT, SNEGSKA (reference sequence). The CDR3 sequence is 18 residues long. Study-level points and caveats: The long-lived group displayed more naive CD4+ cells, plus higher diversity, than the aged donors did.

The source is a man younger than 45 in good health. The chain recombines TRBV20-1 with TRBJ2-6; 7 bases align to TRBD1. The sample taken for sequencing was blood. The CDR3 sequence: CSARSPGDRDSGANVLTF. Here the CDR3 DNA reads TGCAGTGCTAGGTCCCCCGGCGACAGGGACTCTGGGGCCAACGTCCTGACTTTC.